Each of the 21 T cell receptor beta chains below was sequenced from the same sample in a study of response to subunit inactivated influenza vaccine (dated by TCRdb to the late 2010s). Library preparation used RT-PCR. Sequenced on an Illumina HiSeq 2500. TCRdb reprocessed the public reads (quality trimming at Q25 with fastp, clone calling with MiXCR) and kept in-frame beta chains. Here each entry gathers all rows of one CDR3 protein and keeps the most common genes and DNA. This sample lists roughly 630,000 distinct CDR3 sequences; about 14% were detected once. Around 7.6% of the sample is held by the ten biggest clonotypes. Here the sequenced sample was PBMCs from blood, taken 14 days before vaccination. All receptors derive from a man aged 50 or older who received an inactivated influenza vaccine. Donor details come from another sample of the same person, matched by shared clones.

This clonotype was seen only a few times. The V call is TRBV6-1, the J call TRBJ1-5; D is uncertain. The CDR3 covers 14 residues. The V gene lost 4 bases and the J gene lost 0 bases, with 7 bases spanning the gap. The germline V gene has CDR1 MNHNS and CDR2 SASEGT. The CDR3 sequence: CASSAAYSNQPQHF. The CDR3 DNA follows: TGTGCCAGCAGTGCAGCTTATAGCAATCAGCCCCAGCATTTT.

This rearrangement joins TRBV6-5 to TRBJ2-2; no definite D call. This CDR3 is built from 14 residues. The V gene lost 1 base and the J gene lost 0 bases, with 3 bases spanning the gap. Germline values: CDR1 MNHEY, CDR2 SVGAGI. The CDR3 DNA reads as TGTGCCAGCAGTTACTTAGCGAACACCGGGGAGCTGTTTTTT. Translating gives CASSYLANTGELFF.

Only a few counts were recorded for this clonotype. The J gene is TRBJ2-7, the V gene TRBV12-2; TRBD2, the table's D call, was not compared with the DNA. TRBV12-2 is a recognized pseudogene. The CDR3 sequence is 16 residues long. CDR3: CASRWGSWTSGIRWYF. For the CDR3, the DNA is TGTGCAAGTCGCTGGGGCAGTTGGACTAGCGGGATAAGGTGGTACTTC.

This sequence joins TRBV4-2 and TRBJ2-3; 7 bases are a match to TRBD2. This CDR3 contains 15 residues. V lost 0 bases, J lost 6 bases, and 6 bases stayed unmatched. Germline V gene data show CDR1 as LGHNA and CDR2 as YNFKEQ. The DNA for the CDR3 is TGTGCCAGCAGCCAAGATGGGGGGGGATCTGATACGCAGTATTTT. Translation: CASSQDGGGSDTQYF.

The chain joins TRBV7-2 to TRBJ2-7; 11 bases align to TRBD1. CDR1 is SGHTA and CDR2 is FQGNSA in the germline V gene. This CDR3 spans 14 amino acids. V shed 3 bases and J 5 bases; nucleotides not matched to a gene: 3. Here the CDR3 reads CASSFRTGGDEQYF. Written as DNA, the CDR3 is TGTGCCAGCAGCTTCCGGACAGGGGGCGACGAGCAGTACTTC. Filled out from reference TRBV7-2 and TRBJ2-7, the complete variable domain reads GAGVSQSPSNKVTEKGKDVELRCDPISGHTALYWYRQSLGQGLEFLIYFQGNSAPDKSGLPSDRFSAERTGGSVSTLTIQRTQQEDSAVYLCASSFRTGGDEQYFGPGTRLTVT.

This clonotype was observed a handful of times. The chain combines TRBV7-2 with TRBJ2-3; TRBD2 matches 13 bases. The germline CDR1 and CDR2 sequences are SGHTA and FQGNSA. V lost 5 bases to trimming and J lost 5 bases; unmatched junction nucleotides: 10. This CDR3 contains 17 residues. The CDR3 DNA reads TGTGCCAGCAGCCCCCGTGGGACTAGCGGGACGGGAGATACGCAGTATTTT. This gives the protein CASSPRGTSGTGDTQYF.

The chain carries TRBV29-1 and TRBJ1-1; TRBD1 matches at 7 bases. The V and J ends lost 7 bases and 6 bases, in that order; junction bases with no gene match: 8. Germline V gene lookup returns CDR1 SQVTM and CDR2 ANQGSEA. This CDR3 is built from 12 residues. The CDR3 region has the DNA TGCAGCGCACAACCAGGGGGTGCTGAAGCTTTCTTT. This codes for CSAQPGGAEAFF.

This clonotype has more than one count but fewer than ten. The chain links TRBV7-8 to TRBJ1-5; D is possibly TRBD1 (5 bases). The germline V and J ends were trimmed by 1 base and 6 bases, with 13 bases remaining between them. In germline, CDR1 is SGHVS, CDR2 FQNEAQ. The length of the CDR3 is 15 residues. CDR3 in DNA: TGTGCCAGCAGCTTAGTTGCAGGGCTCTTTCAGCCCCAGCATTTT. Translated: CASSLVAGLFQPQHF.

The CDR3 region is CATSSLSGGATYNEQFF. The CDR3 DNA follows: TGTGCCACCAGCAGCCTTAGCGGGGGGGCTACCTACAATGAGCAGTTCTTC. The chain links TRBV15 to TRBJ2-1; 11 nucleotides match TRBD2. Unmatched junction bases numbered 6, after V lost 3 bases and J lost 2 bases. The germline V gene encodes CDR1 LNHNV and CDR2 YYDKDF (reference sequence). The CDR3 consists of 17 residues.

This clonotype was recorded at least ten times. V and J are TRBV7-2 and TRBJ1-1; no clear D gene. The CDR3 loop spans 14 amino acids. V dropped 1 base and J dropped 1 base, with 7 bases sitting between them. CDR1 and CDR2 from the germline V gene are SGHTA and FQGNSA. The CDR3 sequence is CASSLGAQNTEAFF. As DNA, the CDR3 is TGTGCCAGCAGCTTAGGGGCGCAGAACACTGAAGCTTTCTTT.

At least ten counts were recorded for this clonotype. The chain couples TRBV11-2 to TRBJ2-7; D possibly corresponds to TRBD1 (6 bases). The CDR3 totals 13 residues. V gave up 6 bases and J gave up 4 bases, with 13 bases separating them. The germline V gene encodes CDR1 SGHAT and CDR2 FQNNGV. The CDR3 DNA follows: TGTGCCAGCAGTTTGGTCAGGGGATACGAGCAGTACTTC. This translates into CASSLVRGYEQYF.

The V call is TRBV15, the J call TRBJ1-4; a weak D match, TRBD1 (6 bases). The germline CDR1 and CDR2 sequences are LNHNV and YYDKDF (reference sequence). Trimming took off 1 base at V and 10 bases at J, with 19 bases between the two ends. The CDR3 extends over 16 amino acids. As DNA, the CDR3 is TGTGCCACCAGCAGAGGCAGGGGCGAACCGTTGGTAAAACTGTTTTTT. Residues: CATSRGRGEPLVKLFF.

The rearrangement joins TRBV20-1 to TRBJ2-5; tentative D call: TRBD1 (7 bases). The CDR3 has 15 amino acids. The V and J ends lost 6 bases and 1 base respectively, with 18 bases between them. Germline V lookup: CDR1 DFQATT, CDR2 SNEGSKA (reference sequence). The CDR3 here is CSATRGAGIQETQYF. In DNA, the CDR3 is TGCAGTGCCACCAGGGGGGCAGGGATCCAAGAGACCCAGTACTTC.

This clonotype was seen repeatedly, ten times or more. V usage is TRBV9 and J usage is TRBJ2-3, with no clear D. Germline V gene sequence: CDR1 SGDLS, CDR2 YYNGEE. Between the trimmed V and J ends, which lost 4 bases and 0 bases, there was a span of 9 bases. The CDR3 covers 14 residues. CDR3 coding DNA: TGTGCCAGCAGCCCCCCGTTTAGCACAGATACGCAGTATTTT. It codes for CASSPPFSTDTQYF.

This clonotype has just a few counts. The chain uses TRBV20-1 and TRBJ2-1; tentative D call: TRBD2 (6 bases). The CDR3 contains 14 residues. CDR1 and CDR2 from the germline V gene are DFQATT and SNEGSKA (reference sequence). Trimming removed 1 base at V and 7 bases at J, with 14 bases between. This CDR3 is CSARARDRLNEQFF. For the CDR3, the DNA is TGCAGTGCTAGAGCGCGGGATCGATTGAATGAGCAGTTCTTC.

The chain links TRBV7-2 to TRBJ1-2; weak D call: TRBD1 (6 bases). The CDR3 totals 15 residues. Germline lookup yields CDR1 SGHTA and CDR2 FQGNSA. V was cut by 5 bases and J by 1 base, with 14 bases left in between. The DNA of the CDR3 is TGTGCCAGCAGCACACCCCCCAGGGGTAACTATGGCTACACCTTC. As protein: CASSTPPRGNYGYTF.

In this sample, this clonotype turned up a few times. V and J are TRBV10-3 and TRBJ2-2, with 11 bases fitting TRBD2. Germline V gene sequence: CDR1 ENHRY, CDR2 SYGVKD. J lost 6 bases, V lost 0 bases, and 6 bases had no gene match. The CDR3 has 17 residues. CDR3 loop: CAISESLAGGPSGELFF. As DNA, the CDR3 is TGTGCCATCAGTGAGTCGTTAGCGGGAGGGCCGTCCGGGGAGCTGTTTTTT.

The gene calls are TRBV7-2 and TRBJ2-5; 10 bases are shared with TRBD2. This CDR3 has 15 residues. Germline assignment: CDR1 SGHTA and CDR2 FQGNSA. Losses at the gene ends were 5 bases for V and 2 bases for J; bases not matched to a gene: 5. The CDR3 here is CASSTSSGSQETQYF. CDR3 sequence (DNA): TGTGCCAGCAGCACTTCTAGCGGGAGTCAAGAGACCCAGTACTTC.

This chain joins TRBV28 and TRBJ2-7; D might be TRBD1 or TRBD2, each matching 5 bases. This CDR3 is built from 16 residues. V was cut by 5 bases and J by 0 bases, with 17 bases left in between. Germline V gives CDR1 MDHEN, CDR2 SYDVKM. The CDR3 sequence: CASSQPGSKASYEQYF. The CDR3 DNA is TGTGCCAGCAGTCAACCAGGGAGTAAGGCCTCCTACGAGCAGTACTTC.

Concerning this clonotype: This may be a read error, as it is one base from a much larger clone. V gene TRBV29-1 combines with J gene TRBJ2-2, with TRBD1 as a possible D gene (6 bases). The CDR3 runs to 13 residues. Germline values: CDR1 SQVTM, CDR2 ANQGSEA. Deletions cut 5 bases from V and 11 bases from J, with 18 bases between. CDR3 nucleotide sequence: TGCAGCGTTTTGCCGTACAGGGTTGGTGAGCTGTTTTTT. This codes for CSVLPYRVGELFF.

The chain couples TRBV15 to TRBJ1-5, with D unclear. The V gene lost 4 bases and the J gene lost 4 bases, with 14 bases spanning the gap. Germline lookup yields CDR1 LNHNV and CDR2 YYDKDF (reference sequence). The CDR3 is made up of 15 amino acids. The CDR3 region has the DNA TGTGCCACCAGCAATCGGACCGTAGCTAATCAGCCCCAGCATTTT. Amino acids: CATSNRTVANQPQHF.